Below are 4 T cell receptor beta chains sequenced from a single sample in a study of blood T cell repertoires in COVID-19. The table came from immunoSEQ multiplex PCR; TCRdb's copy has only in-frame clones and leaves some out. The sample lists about 210,000 clones, 83% seen once, with roughly 7.6% in the top ten. Source material: peripheral blood. Receptor source: a woman between 50 and 59 years old with acute or convalescent COVID-19.

This sequence joins TRBV15 and TRBJ2-4, with 7 nucleotides matching TRBD1. The CDR3 runs 14 residues. The germline V gene encodes CDR1 LNHNV and CDR2 YYDKDF (reference sequence). V was clipped by 1 base and J by 14 bases; unmatched bases: 11. This CDR3 is CATSRGDRQQSEYF. The CDR3 DNA follows: TGTGCCACCAGCAGAGGGGACAGACAACAATCGGAGTACTTC.

CDR3 nucleotides: TGTGCCAGCAGCCGACGGACAGGGGAGGTAGCGGGAGGTTTCCCTGGGGCCAACGTCCTGACTTTC. It specifies CASSRRTGEVAGGFPGANVLTF. The J gene is TRBJ2-6, the V gene TRBV21-1; the table names TRBD2, a call not compared with the DNA. TRBV21-1 is termed a pseudogene. CDR3 length: 22 amino acids.

The chain combines TRBV5-6 with TRBJ2-1, with 10 positions matching TRBD2. V lost 1 base to trimming and J lost 4 bases; unmatched junction nucleotides: 5. Germline lookup yields CDR1 SGHDT and CDR2 YYEEEE. The CDR3 length is 16 residues. As DNA, the CDR3 is TGTGCCAGCAGCTTGTCGTCTAGCGGGGGTTACAATGAGCAGTTCTTC. Protein product: CASSLSSSGGYNEQFF.

The chain links TRBV10-3 to TRBJ2-5; D gene uncertain. The germline V and J ends were trimmed by 4 bases and 2 bases, with 11 bases remaining between them. Germline V gene sequence: CDR1 ENHRY, CDR2 SYGVKD. The CDR3 has 14 amino acids. Here the CDR3 reads CAISALSIQETQYF. The CDR3 region has the DNA TGTGCCATCAGTGCTCTATCTATTCAAGAGACCCAGTACTTC.